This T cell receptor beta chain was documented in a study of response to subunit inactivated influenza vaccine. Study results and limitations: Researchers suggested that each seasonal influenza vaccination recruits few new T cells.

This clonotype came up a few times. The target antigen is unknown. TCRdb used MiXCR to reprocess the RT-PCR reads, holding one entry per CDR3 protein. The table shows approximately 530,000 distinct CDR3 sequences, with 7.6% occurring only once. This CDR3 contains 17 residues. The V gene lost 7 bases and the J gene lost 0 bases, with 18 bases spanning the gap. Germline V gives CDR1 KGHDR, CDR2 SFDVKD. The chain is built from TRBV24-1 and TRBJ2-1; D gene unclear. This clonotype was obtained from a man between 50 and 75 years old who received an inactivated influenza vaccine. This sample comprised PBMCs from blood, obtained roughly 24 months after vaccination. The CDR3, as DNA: TGTGCCACCAGCCCTCGGAACTTGACCCCCTCCTACAATGAGCAGTTCTTC. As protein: CATSPRNLTPSYNEQFF.